These 25 T cell receptor beta chains share one sample of origin, sequenced in a study of T cells after yellow fever vaccination. TCRdb reprocessed the 5' RACE reads via MiXCR and lists one record per CDR3 protein. The sample has some 350,000 distinct CDR3 sequences, about 4% seen once. Material: PBMCs, obtained 5 days after the yellow fever booster vaccination. These receptors originate from a man between 18 and 29 years old who received the YFV17D yellow fever vaccine.

This clonotype was picked up many times. The chain employs TRBV7-3 and TRBJ1-1, with no clear D. The CDR3 is made up of 14 amino acids. Per the germline V gene, CDR1 is SGHTA and CDR2 is FQGTGA. Deletions cut 3 bases from V and 0 bases from J, with 8 bases between. CDR3 DNA sequence: TGTGCCAGCAGCTTGGGGATTGTGAACACTGAAGCTTTCTTT. This translates into CASSLGIVNTEAFF.

The chain has TRBV27 and TRBJ1-2; D might be TRBD1 (6 bases). Per germline, CDR1 MNHEY and CDR2 SMNVEV (reference sequence). This CDR3 has 15 residues. Trimming took 4 bases from V and 4 from J, leaving 16 bases between them. The CDR3 region is CASSSPLGAGYGYTF. Written as DNA, the CDR3 is TGTGCCAGCAGTTCCCCGTTGGGGGCGGGCTATGGCTACACCTTC.

This clonotype was seen only a few times. This chain uses TRBV4-2 with TRBJ1-2, with 7 bases identical to TRBD1. From germline, CDR1 is LGHNA and CDR2 YNFKEQ. J gave up 5 bases and V 4 bases, and 10 bases lay outside the gene matches. The CDR3 consists of 15 residues. CDR3 sequence reads: CASSLFGDRNYGYTF. As DNA, the CDR3 is TGTGCCAGCAGCCTCTTCGGGGACAGAAATTATGGCTACACCTTC.

This clonotype was seen more than once but under ten times. The V call is TRBV28, the J call TRBJ1-4; D unclear. The CDR3 spans 16 residues. Germline CDR1 MDHEN, CDR2 SYDVKM. The V end was cut by 3 bases, the J end by 8 bases, with 19 bases between. Written as DNA, the CDR3 is TGTGCCAGCAGTTTCTCTGGGCCAGTGACTTGGGAAAAACTGTTTTTT. The encoded protein is CASSFSGPVTWEKLFF.

This clonotype was observed a few times. V and J are TRBV29-1 and TRBJ2-4; TRBD2 agrees at 8 bases. With 3 bases clipped from V and 0 bases from J, the junction kept 4 bases outside the gene matches. Per the germline V gene, CDR1 is SQVTM and CDR2 is ANQGSEA. The CDR3 has 15 amino acids. The CDR3 sequence: CSVESGGLAKNIQYF. The CDR3 DNA reads as TGCAGCGTTGAGAGCGGGGGATTAGCCAAAAACATTCAGTACTTC.

The CDR3 here is CASSVGLAGGPKTDTQYF. The CDR3, as DNA: TGTGCCAGCAGCGTAGGTCTAGCGGGGGGGCCGAAAACAGATACGCAGTATTTT. The rearrangement links TRBV4-2 to TRBJ2-3, with TRBD2 matching 12 bases. The V gene end was trimmed by 5 bases and the J gene end by 3 bases; junction bases not matched to a gene: 12. The CDR3 is made up of 18 amino acids. Germline assignment: CDR1 LGHNA and CDR2 YNFKEQ.

The CDR3 sequence: CASSLMGQVNQPQHF. The CDR3 DNA sequence: TGTGCCAGCAGCTTAATGGGACAGGTAAATCAGCCCCAGCATTTT. The chain employs TRBV7-2 and TRBJ1-5; 8 nucleotides agree with TRBD1. CDR1 and CDR2 (germline): SGHTA, FQGNSA. The CDR3 consists of 15 residues. Trimming removed 2 bases from V and 4 bases from J; junction bases left unmatched: 4.

The chain is built from TRBV6-2 or TRBV6-3 and TRBJ2-7; D is ambiguous. Germline CDR1 MNHEY, CDR2 SVGEGT. Deletions cut 2 bases from V and 2 bases from J, with 4 bases between. The CDR3 is 12 amino acids. CDR3 nucleotides: TGTGCCAGCAGTTACGGGCCCTACGAGCAGTACTTC. Its translation: CASSYGPYEQYF.

The rearrangement links TRBV29-1 to TRBJ2-2; D unresolved. Trimming removed 1 base at V and 7 bases at J, with 13 bases between. The CDR3 totals 14 residues. Germline loops: CDR1 SQVTM, CDR2 ANQGSEA. The CDR3 reads CSVEVQVPSGELFF. As DNA, the CDR3 is TGCAGCGTTGAAGTGCAGGTCCCCAGCGGGGAGCTGTTTTTT.

Only a few counts were recorded for this clonotype. The gene calls are TRBV12-3 or TRBV12-4 and TRBJ1-1; D unresolved. V lost 3 bases and J lost 0, with 8 bases in between. The CDR3 totals 14 residues. In nucleotides, the CDR3 is TGTGCCAGCAGTTTTAGGAACATGAACACTGAAGCTTTCTTT. Amino acid sequence: CASSFRNMNTEAFF.

This clonotype has ten or more counts. CDR3 loop: CASTRWTGGTEAFF. The CDR3 DNA sequence: TGTGCCAGCACCCGCTGGACAGGGGGGACTGAAGCTTTCTTT. V and J are TRBV11-2 and TRBJ1-1; 10 bases align to TRBD1. V shed 7 bases and J 5 bases; nucleotides not matched to a gene: 7. Germline values: CDR1 SGHAT, CDR2 FQNNGV. The CDR3 consists of 14 residues.

This clonotype appeared many times. This rearrangement joins TRBV6-6 to TRBJ2-2; D not certain. V was trimmed by 6 bases and J by 7 bases, leaving 12 bases between them. The length of the CDR3 is 13 residues. The germline V gene encodes CDR1 MNHNY and CDR2 SVGAGI (reference sequence). CDR3 protein: CASSQAIGGELFF. The CDR3 DNA follows: TGTGCCAGCAGCCAGGCAATTGGCGGGGAGCTGTTTTTT.

The genes are TRBV6-5 and TRBJ1-2, with a weak D call TRBD1 (5 bases). The germline V and J ends were trimmed by 2 bases and 8 bases, with 12 bases remaining between them. The CDR3 extends over 13 amino acids. In germline, CDR1 is MNHEY, CDR2 SVGAGI. The CDR3 DNA sequence: TGTGCCAGCAGTTACGGGACGGGGGGAGGCTACACCTTC. Translated, it gives CASSYGTGGGYTF.

This clonotype was observed many times. CDR3 loop: CASSPGWGNTEAFF. The DNA for the CDR3 is TGTGCCAGCAGCCCCGGGTGGGGGAACACTGAAGCTTTCTTT. The chain combines TRBV7-3 with TRBJ1-1; D not certain. Germline V lookup: CDR1 SGHTA, CDR2 FQGTGA. Deletions cut 5 bases from V and 1 base from J, with 11 bases between. The length of the CDR3 is 14 residues.

This clonotype was counted a few times. V gene TRBV6-6 combines with J gene TRBJ2-7; D unclear. V lost 2 bases to trimming and J lost 1 base, with 9 bases between them. This CDR3 has 14 amino acids. Germline V CDR1 and CDR2: MNHNY, SVGAGI (reference sequence). In DNA form, the CDR3 reads TGTGCCAGCAGTTACCAGGCAGAATCCTACGAGCAGTACTTC. Residues: CASSYQAESYEQYF.

This clonotype was counted at least ten times. The chain carries TRBV6-6 and TRBJ2-5; 8 nucleotides agree with TRBD1. The V segment lost 6 bases and the J segment 3 bases; nucleotides outside the gene matches: 6. Looked up from germline, CDR1 is MNHNY and CDR2 is SVGAGI (reference sequence). The CDR3 is 14 residues long. The CDR3 coding sequence is TGTGCCAGCAGATCCCCGACAGGGGAAGAGACCCAGTACTTC. Translating gives CASRSPTGEETQYF.

This clonotype appeared a few times. The chain has TRBV12-3 or TRBV12-4 and TRBJ1-4; D gene unclear. The CDR3 has 15 residues. V gave up 4 bases and J gave up 8 bases, with 17 bases separating them. CDR3 sequence (DNA): TGTGCCAGCAGTTCCTCGTGGGCGTCAGGAGAAAAACTGTTTTTT. Translating gives CASSSSWASGEKLFF.

This clonotype was observed a handful of times. The V and J genes are TRBV5-1 and TRBJ2-1; no reliable D call. Germline V lookup: CDR1 SGHRS, CDR2 YFSETQ. CDR3 length equals 14 residues. The ends were cut back, 0 bases at V and 7 bases at J, with 11 bases in the middle. The CDR3 DNA reads TGCGCCAGCAGCTTGGCCCTGGGTAGTAATGAGCAGTTCTTC. Its translation is CASSLALGSNEQFF.

Many counts were recorded for this clonotype. CDR3 loop: CASSLSVRNTEAFF. The CDR3 DNA sequence: TGTGCCAGCAGCTTATCCGTTAGGAACACTGAAGCTTTCTTT. The chain combines TRBV7-8 with TRBJ1-1; D ambiguous. CDR3 length: 14 residues. Between the trimmed V and J ends, which lost 2 bases and 1 base, there was a span of 8 bases. From germline, CDR1 is SGHVS and CDR2 FQNEAQ.

The sample holds many counts of this clonotype. V gene TRBV30 combines with J gene TRBJ1-1, with D possibly being TRBD1 (5 bases). Trimming cost V 0 bases and J 3 bases, with 8 bases left between them. This CDR3 has 13 residues. Germline CDR1 reads GTSNPN; CDR2 reads SVGIG (reference sequence). Here the CDR3 DNA reads TGTGCCTGGAGTGTAGTGGGGGACACTGAAGCTTTCTTT. It encodes CAWSVVGDTEAFF.

This clonotype was counted many times. This chain links TRBV18 with TRBJ2-6; D is unresolved. The length of the CDR3 is 13 residues. Germline CDR1 and CDR2: KGHSH and LQKENI. The V end was cut by 8 bases, the J end by 0 bases, with 5 bases between. This CDR3 is CASSPSGANVLTF. CDR3 coding DNA: TGTGCCAGCAGCCCCTCTGGGGCCAACGTCCTGACTTTC.

This clonotype was observed a few times. V and J are TRBV27 and TRBJ2-7; D is perhaps TRBD1 or TRBD2 (6 bases each). In germline, CDR1 is MNHEY, CDR2 SMNVEV (reference sequence). The CDR3 length is 13 residues. With 3 bases removed from V and 5 bases from J, the gap between germline ends came to 11 bases. As DNA, the CDR3 is TGTGCCAGCAGTTTTGGAGGGGGTAACGAGCAGTACTTC. Translated, it gives CASSFGGGNEQYF.

There are a few counts of this clonotype. The V gene is TRBV29-1, the J gene TRBJ2-5, with 7 bases lining up with TRBD1. The germline CDR1 and CDR2 sequences are SQVTM and ANQGSEA. The junction had 10 bases not matched to a gene; V was cut back by 7 bases and J by 5 bases. The CDR3 covers 13 residues. The CDR3 loop reads CSGVLTGLETQYF. The CDR3 DNA follows: TGCAGCGGAGTCTTGACAGGGCTGGAGACCCAGTACTTC.

This clonotype was observed at least ten times. This chain joins TRBV7-2 and TRBJ2-3, with 11 positions matching TRBD2. The trim removed 7 bases at V and 1 base at J, leaving 10 bases unmatched. The germline V gene encodes CDR1 SGHTA and CDR2 FQGNSA. The CDR3 contains 17 residues. CDR3 amino acids: CASTLQLAGGRTDTQYF. In DNA form, the CDR3 reads TGTGCCAGCACTCTTCAGCTAGCGGGGGGCCGCACAGATACGCAGTATTTT.

This clonotype has a handful of counts. V usage is TRBV5-1 and J usage is TRBJ1-4; 9 nucleotides line up with TRBD1. CDR1 is SGHRS, CDR2 YFSETQ, per germline. CDR3 size: 16 residues. V shed 4 bases and J 5 bases; nucleotides not matched to a gene: 9. CDR3 bases: TGCGCCAGCAGCCCGGTAGGGACAGGGCAAAATGAAAAACTGTTTTTT. Protein: CASSPVGTGQNEKLFF.